The clone carrying this T cell receptor (beta chain) was detected only a few times. Its specificity is unknown. This sample is drawn from a study of regulatory T cells in long-lasting Graves disease. General study findings and limits: Thyroid tissue went unstudied; only peripheral blood was examined.

According to the study, TCR beta libraries were built with iRepertoire HTBI primers and CDR3-region Arm-PCR. TCRdb re-called the multiplex PCR reads through MiXCR, storing one row per CDR3 protein. The data show approximately 400,000 distinct CDR3 sequences, with roughly a quarter seen just once and roughly 26% held by the top ten. Time point meaning: persistent/refractory GD, antithyroid drugs over 5 years with positive TRAb. PBMCs were the source of the RNA used for TCR sequencing. Trimming removed 3 bases from V and 4 bases from J; junction bases left unmatched: 6. The germline V gene has CDR1 DFQATT and CDR2 SNEGSKA (reference sequence). This CDR3 spans 15 amino acids.

This TCR derives from a female donor with Graves disease. The chain carries TRBV20-1 and TRBJ2-5; TRBD1 aligns across 12 bases. Sequences were derived from peripheral blood mononuclear cells (PBMCs), sampled when the disease was refractory, from a patient treated with antithyroid drugs. The CDR3 here is CSARGTGGVGETQYF. The CDR3 DNA reads as TGCAGTGCTAGGGGGACAGGGGGCGTCGGAGAGACCCAGTACTTC.